The next 11 T cell receptor beta chains were all read from a single sample in a study of spatial heterogeneity in lung cancer. A single record per CDR3 protein comes from TCRdb applying MiXCR to the 5' RACE reads. The sample records roughly 10,000 distinct CDR3 sequences, around 8% being singletons. Whole-study results and caveats: In tumors, expanded intratumoral alpha and beta TCR counts tracked mutation counts.

Their cognate antigens are unknown. Time point noted: sample taken at primary tumor resection. The sequences come from lung tumor tissue, collected at surgery. The receptor source for this set is a female donor with early-stage non-small cell lung cancer.

This clonotype was recorded many times. This chain joins TRBV6-1 and TRBJ2-5, with TRBD1 identical over 7 bases. The CDR3 loop spans 13 amino acids. Trimming cost V 6 bases and J 9 bases; bases outside gene matches: 10. CDR1 MNHNS and CDR2 SASEGT come from the germline V gene. This CDR3 is CASRNGQAGSQYF. CDR3 nucleotides: TGTGCCAGCAGGAACGGACAGGCCGGGTCCCAGTACTTC.

This clonotype was observed at least ten times. V gene TRBV7-9 combines with J gene TRBJ2-1; 7 bases line up with TRBD2. This CDR3 contains 15 residues. V dropped 6 bases and J dropped 5; count of bases not matched to a gene: 10. From germline, CDR1 is SEHNR and CDR2 FQNEAQ (reference sequence). CDR3 in amino acids: CASSPRGGRDNEQFF. The CDR3 DNA reads as TGTGCCAGCAGTCCCCGCGGGGGTCGCGACAATGAGCAGTTCTTC.

The chain couples TRBV3-1 to TRBJ2-4; D unresolved. Trimming stripped 0 bases from V and 8 bases from J, with 11 bases between. The V gene's germline CDR1 is LGHDT and CDR2 YNNKEL (reference sequence). CDR3 length: 14 residues. CDR3: CASSQENREDIQYF. The CDR3 DNA sequence: TGTGCCAGCAGCCAAGAAAACCGTGAAGACATTCAGTACTTC.

This clonotype was picked up many times. The chain recombines TRBV12-3 or TRBV12-4 with TRBJ2-7, with no clear D. The CDR3 is 15 residues long. V shed 3 bases and J shed 2 bases, with 14 bases lying between them. The CDR3 region is CASSFSTRAPYEQYF. CDR3 DNA sequence: TGTGCCAGCAGTTTCTCGACTCGAGCGCCCTACGAGCAGTACTTC.

This clonotype showed up many times. The gene calls are TRBV5-6 and TRBJ2-3; 8 bases match TRBD2. The CDR3 has 16 residues. Germline CDR1 and CDR2: SGHDT and YYEEEE. Trimming at V came to 0 bases and at J to 3 bases, leaving 6 bases not matched to a gene. CDR3 amino acids: CASSLVQTSGTDTQYF. CDR3 sequence (DNA): TGTGCCAGCAGCTTGGTACAAACTAGCGGAACAGATACGCAGTATTTT.

This clonotype was counted at least ten times. This sequence joins TRBV3-1 and TRBJ1-2, with unresolved D. The germline V gene encodes CDR1 LGHDT and CDR2 YNNKEL (reference sequence). The CDR3 totals 14 residues. Trimming left V 2 bases short and J 8 bases short, with 15 bases between. As DNA, the CDR3 is TGTGCCAGCAGCCAAAGGATAGGGATTGTGGGCTACACCTTC. It specifies CASSQRIGIVGYTF.

This clonotype was picked up many times. The V and J genes are TRBV7-3 and TRBJ1-5; tentative D call: TRBD1 (5 bases). This CDR3 spans 15 amino acids. Germline CDR1 is SGHTA and CDR2 is FQGTGA. Trimming removed 5 bases from V and 1 base from J, with 12 bases in between. CDR3 DNA sequence: TGTGCCAGCAGCCAGGTGGGGACGAGCAATCAGCCCCAGCATTTT. Translation: CASSQVGTSNQPQHF.

Within the sample, this clonotype is medium-sized. This chain joins TRBV7-9 and TRBJ2-5; D gene ambiguous. This CDR3 has 15 amino acids. Germline V CDR1 and CDR2: SEHNR, FQNEAQ (reference sequence). V shed 5 bases and J shed 1 base, with 14 bases lying between them. This chain's CDR3 is CASSPSRVGQETQYF. CDR3 sequence (DNA): TGTGCCAGCAGCCCCAGTCGAGTCGGCCAAGAGACCCAGTACTTC.

Of note for this clonotype: A read error is possible here, since a much larger clone lies one base away. This rearrangement joins TRBV7-9 to TRBJ1-1; D not certain. The CDR3 totals 13 residues. The V end lost 8 bases, the J end lost 7 bases, and 17 bases lay between the germline ends. Germline values: CDR1 SEHNR, CDR2 FQNEAQ (reference sequence). For the CDR3, the DNA is TGTGCCAGCGCCGAGACGGGCGGCCTTGAAGCTTTCTTT. Protein product: CASAETGGLEAFF.

This clonotype was counted at least ten times. V is TRBV10-3 and J is TRBJ2-5; D may be TRBD2 (6 bases). Germline loops: CDR1 ENHRY, CDR2 SYGVKD. Trimming removed 0 bases at V and 7 bases at J, with 12 bases between. The CDR3 is 14 residues long. This CDR3 reads CAISESVSGGTQYF. CDR3 sequence (DNA): TGTGCCATCAGTGAGTCAGTCTCCGGGGGGACCCAGTACTTC.

In its sample, this clonotype was seen many times. The chain combines TRBV12-3 or TRBV12-4 with TRBJ2-5, with TRBD2 matching 8 bases. V gave up 5 bases and J gave up 4 bases; unmatched junction bases: 6. There are 14 residues in the CDR3. The CDR3 sequence: CASSLSGVGETQYF. The CDR3 nucleotides read TGTGCCAGCAGTCTTAGCGGGGTGGGAGAGACCCAGTACTTC.